The rows below give T cell receptor beta chains drawn from one sample of a study of beta chain features in type 1 diabetes. Data came from immunoSEQ multiplex PCR; TCRdb stores just in-frame clones and leaves some out. The repertoire has approximately 600,000 clones, 9.5% to 15% of them found once; the top ten carry 0.095% to 0.15%. The sample comprised naive CD4+ T cells from blood. The receptors here all came from a man between 25 and 39 years old with type 1 diabetes. Each CDR3 is given with its conserved first and last residue. The order of the fields is J gene, V gene, D gene, clone size, CDR3 DNA, CDR3 protein. A D gene is named only where the DNA matches it firmly. Clone size appears in some rows only: once, few, many, or a class for an expanded clone.

J gene: TRBJ2-3
V gene: TRBV12-5
D gene: .
clone size: few
CDR3 DNA: TGTGCTAGTGGTTTGGATAGGACAGATACGCAGTATTTT
CDR3 protein: CASGLDRTDTQYF

J gene: TRBJ2-7
V gene: TRBV29-1
D gene: TRBD2
clone size: .
CDR3 DNA: TGCAGCGTTGCGGGACTAGCGGCCTCCTACGAGCAGTACTTC
CDR3 protein: CSVAGLAASYEQYF

J gene: TRBJ1-1
V gene: TRBV7-2
D gene: .
clone size: .
CDR3 DNA: TGTGCCAGCAGCTATGAGAACACTGAAGCTTTCTTT
CDR3 protein: CASSYENTEAFF

J gene: TRBJ2-3
V gene: TRBV4-2
D gene: .
clone size: .
CDR3 DNA: TGTGCCAGCAGCCAAGGGGCGGGGGCCCGCACAGATACGCAGTATTTT
CDR3 protein: CASSQGAGARTDTQYF

J gene: TRBJ2-6
V gene: TRBV2
D gene: .
clone size: .
CDR3 DNA: TGTGCCAGCAGTGAGAGAACAGGCGGATTCTCTGGGGCCAACGTCCTGACTTTC
CDR3 protein: CASSERTGGFSGANVLTF

J gene: TRBJ1-5
V gene: TRBV29-1
D gene: .
clone size: .
CDR3 DNA: TGCAGCGTGGGGGAGGGCCAGCCCCAGCATTTT
CDR3 protein: CSVGEGQPQHF

J gene: TRBJ2-7
V gene: TRBV2
D gene: .
clone size: few
CDR3 DNA: TGTGCCAGCAGTGAACAGTTCGAGGAGCAGTACTTC
CDR3 protein: CASSEQFEEQYF

J gene: TRBJ1-1
V gene: TRBV10-3
D gene: .
clone size: few
CDR3 DNA: TGTGCCATCAGTGAGTCGAGGGGGGACACTGAAGCTTTCTTT
CDR3 protein: CAISESRGDTEAFF

J gene: TRBJ2-5
V gene: TRBV5-6
D gene: TRBD2
clone size: few
CDR3 DNA: TGTGCCAGCAGCTTAGCAGCGGGGGTTGAGACCCAGTACTTC
CDR3 protein: CASSLAAGVETQYF

J gene: TRBJ1-5
V gene: TRBV18
D gene: TRBD1
clone size: few
CDR3 DNA: TGTGCCAGCTCACCAAGGGGACAGGAATATAGCAATCAGCCCCAGCATTTT
CDR3 protein: CASSPRGQEYSNQPQHF

J gene: TRBJ2-1
V gene: TRBV5-4
D gene: .
clone size: few
CDR3 DNA: TGTGCCAGCAGCCCTAAAGAGTCCCTTGGGCAGTTCTTC
CDR3 protein: CASSPKESLGQFF

J gene: TRBJ2-4
V gene: TRBV2
D gene: .
clone size: few
CDR3 DNA: TGTGCCAGCAGTGGGGAGACAGGACTAGCCAAAAACATTCAGTACTTC
CDR3 protein: CASSGETGLAKNIQYF

J gene: TRBJ2-2
V gene: TRBV9
D gene: .
clone size: .
CDR3 DNA: TGTGCCAGCACAACGGGTCCCGAACTAGGGGAGCTGTTTTTT
CDR3 protein: CASTTGPELGELFF

J gene: TRBJ1-5
V gene: TRBV15
D gene: .
clone size: .
CDR3 DNA: TGTGCCACCTTGGAGGGGGGCTATAGCAATCAGCCCCAGCATTTT
CDR3 protein: CATLEGGYSNQPQHF

J gene: TRBJ2-6
V gene: TRBV6-5
D gene: .
clone size: few
CDR3 DNA: TGTGCCACCGGACGCTCTGGGGCCAACGTCCTGACTTTC
CDR3 protein: CATGRSGANVLTF

J gene: TRBJ2-2
V gene: TRBV7-9
D gene: .
clone size: few
CDR3 DNA: TGTGCCAGCAGCTTAACCGGGGAGCTGTTTTTT
CDR3 protein: CASSLTGELFF

J gene: TRBJ2-3
V gene: TRBV7-9
D gene: TRBD1
clone size: few
CDR3 DNA: TGTGCCAGCAGCAAGCGACAGGGCGCAGATACGCAGTATTTT
CDR3 protein: CASSKRQGADTQYF

J gene: TRBJ1-5
V gene: TRBV4-3
D gene: .
clone size: few
CDR3 DNA: TGCGCCAGCAGCCAACAGGTTGAGGGGCCCCAGCATTTT
CDR3 protein: CASSQQVEGPQHF

J gene: TRBJ2-2
V gene: TRBV10-3
D gene: .
clone size: few
CDR3 DNA: TGTGCCACTCTCCGGACAGCGAACACCGGGGAGCTGTTTTTT
CDR3 protein: CATLRTANTGELFF

J gene: TRBJ2-1
V gene: TRBV30
D gene: .
clone size: few
CDR3 DNA: TGTGCCTGGAGTGTACGTCGGGACAATGAGCAGTTCTTC
CDR3 protein: CAWSVRRDNEQFF

J gene: TRBJ1-2
V gene: TRBV25-1
D gene: TRBD1
clone size: .
CDR3 DNA: TGTGCCAGCAGTGAATCGGCGGACAGGTGGTCGAACTATGGCTACACCTTC
CDR3 protein: CASSESADRWSNYGYTF

J gene: TRBJ2-7
V gene: TRBV7-2
D gene: .
clone size: few
CDR3 DNA: TGTGCCAGCAGCTTATTAGGTAACGAGCAGTACTTC
CDR3 protein: CASSLLGNEQYF

J gene: TRBJ2-1
V gene: TRBV9
D gene: TRBD2
clone size: few
CDR3 DNA: TGTGCCAGCACCTCCGTTAGCGGGGTAAGCTCCTACAATGAGCAGTTCTTC
CDR3 protein: CASTSVSGVSSYNEQFF

J gene: TRBJ1-2
V gene: TRBV25-1
D gene: .
clone size: .
CDR3 DNA: TGTGCCAGCAGTGAAGCAGGGCGTGCTGGCTACACCTTC
CDR3 protein: CASSEAGRAGYTF

J gene: TRBJ1-6
V gene: TRBV9
D gene: .
clone size: .
CDR3 DNA: TGTGCCAGCACCAAGGACGGATTCCTAAATTCACCCCTCCACTTT
CDR3 protein: CASTKDGFLNSPLHF

J gene: TRBJ1-2
V gene: TRBV7-9
D gene: TRBD1
clone size: few
CDR3 DNA: TGTGCCAGCACCCCCCCGGGACAGGGAGGGTTTCGCTACACCTTC
CDR3 protein: CASTPPGQGGFRYTF

J gene: TRBJ1-6
V gene: TRBV14
D gene: .
clone size: .
CDR3 DNA: TGTGCCAGCAGCCAAGGAAACTGGGAGAATTCACCCCTCCACTTT
CDR3 protein: CASSQGNWENSPLHF

J gene: TRBJ2-5
V gene: TRBV5-1
D gene: .
clone size: few
CDR3 DNA: TGCGCCAGCAGCTTGGCTCGGGGCGTGGAGACCCAGTACTTC
CDR3 protein: CASSLARGVETQYF

J gene: TRBJ2-7
V gene: TRBV7-6
D gene: .
clone size: .
CDR3 DNA: TGTGCCAGCAGCTTAAGAGAATCCCCTACCTACGAGCAGTACTTC
CDR3 protein: CASSLRESPTYEQYF

J gene: TRBJ1-2
V gene: TRBV6-5
D gene: .
clone size: .
CDR3 DNA: TGTGCCAGCAGTTACTCACCGGGAAGCAACTATGGCTACACCTTC
CDR3 protein: CASSYSPGSNYGYTF

J gene: TRBJ2-1
V gene: TRBV5-1
D gene: .
clone size: .
CDR3 DNA: TGCGCCAGCAGCTTGGGGGAAGTTTACAATGAGCAGTTCTTC
CDR3 protein: CASSLGEVYNEQFF

J gene: TRBJ2-2
V gene: TRBV6-4
D gene: .
clone size: .
CDR3 DNA: TGTGCCAGCAGTGGTACAGGGTTCACCGGGGAGCTGTTTTTT
CDR3 protein: CASSGTGFTGELFF

J gene: TRBJ1-2
V gene: TRBV4-3
D gene: .
clone size: .
CDR3 DNA: TGCGCCAGCAGCCTCCTCAGGGGCAGGATGGGCGATGGCTACACCTTC
CDR3 protein: CASSLLRGRMGDGYTF

J gene: TRBJ1-4
V gene: TRBV9
D gene: .
clone size: .
CDR3 DNA: TGTGCCAGCAGCGTACGCCCAACTAATGAAAAACTGTTTTTT
CDR3 protein: CASSVRPTNEKLFF

J gene: TRBJ2-1
V gene: TRBV18
D gene: TRBD1
clone size: .
CDR3 DNA: TGTGCCAGCTCACCACTCGGGACAGGGGAGGGCAATGAGCAGTTCTTC
CDR3 protein: CASSPLGTGEGNEQFF

J gene: TRBJ2-5
V gene: TRBV7-7
D gene: .
clone size: .
CDR3 DNA: TGTGCTAGCAGCTTAGCCCAGGGGGAGACCCAGTACTTC
CDR3 protein: CASSLAQGETQYF

J gene: TRBJ2-3
V gene: TRBV4-3
D gene: .
clone size: few
CDR3 DNA: TGCGCCAGCAGCCTTCGGACAGAAACAGATACGCAGTATTTT
CDR3 protein: CASSLRTETDTQYF

J gene: TRBJ2-4
V gene: TRBV6-1
D gene: .
clone size: .
CDR3 DNA: TGTGCCAGCAGTGCCCGACAGGATGCCGGCATTCAGTACTTC
CDR3 protein: CASSARQDAGIQYF

J gene: TRBJ2-5
V gene: TRBV27
D gene: .
clone size: few
CDR3 DNA: TGTGCCAGCAGTTTGACGAGGGGAGAGACCCAGTACTTC
CDR3 protein: CASSLTRGETQYF

J gene: TRBJ1-2
V gene: TRBV4-3
D gene: TRBD1
clone size: .
CDR3 DNA: TGCGCCAGCAGCCCCAACAGGAGACAGGGGACTACTAACTATGGCTACACCTTC
CDR3 protein: CASSPNRRQGTTNYGYTF

J gene: TRBJ1-6
V gene: TRBV2
D gene: .
clone size: .
CDR3 DNA: TGTGCCAGCGTTTGGATAGGGAACTCACCCCTCCACTTT
CDR3 protein: CASVWIGNSPLHF

J gene: TRBJ2-2
V gene: TRBV2
D gene: .
clone size: .
CDR3 DNA: TGTGCCAGCAGTGAAGCTCGGCAGGGGATAAGCACCGGGGAGCTGTTTTTT
CDR3 protein: CASSEARQGISTGELFF

J gene: TRBJ2-3
V gene: TRBV11-1
D gene: .
clone size: .
CDR3 DNA: TGTGCCAGCAGCAACAGGGTAACAGATACGCAGTATTTT
CDR3 protein: CASSNRVTDTQYF

J gene: TRBJ2-5
V gene: TRBV2
D gene: .
clone size: few
CDR3 DNA: TGTGCCAGCAGGGCCGGCCGCCAAGAGACCCAGTACTTC
CDR3 protein: CASRAGRQETQYF

J gene: TRBJ1-6
V gene: TRBV18
D gene: .
clone size: .
CDR3 DNA: TGTGCCAGCTCACCAGGACAGAATGATTCACCCCTCCACTTT
CDR3 protein: CASSPGQNDSPLHF

J gene: TRBJ1-5
V gene: TRBV6-6
D gene: TRBD1
clone size: .
CDR3 DNA: TGTGCCAGCAGGATAGACAGGGGGTTAGTGCCCCAGCATTTT
CDR3 protein: CASRIDRGLVPQHF

J gene: TRBJ1-5
V gene: TRBV5-1
D gene: .
clone size: few
CDR3 DNA: TGCGCCAGCAGCCGAGAGCCGGGTCAGCCCCAGCATTTT
CDR3 protein: CASSREPGQPQHF

J gene: TRBJ1-2
V gene: TRBV27
D gene: .
clone size: few
CDR3 DNA: TGTGCCAGTTCCGCCTCGGGGCTCAGCTATGGCTACACCTTC
CDR3 protein: CASSASGLSYGYTF

J gene: TRBJ2-2
V gene: TRBV7-2
D gene: .
clone size: .
CDR3 DNA: TGTGCCAGCAGCGCGGACAGCGCGAACACCGGGGAGCTGTTTTTT
CDR3 protein: CASSADSANTGELFF

J gene: TRBJ2-4
V gene: TRBV25-1
D gene: TRBD1
clone size: few
CDR3 DNA: TGTGCCACCTCAAAACAGGGGGCCAAAAACATTCAGTACTTC
CDR3 protein: CATSKQGAKNIQYF

J gene: TRBJ2-1
V gene: TRBV4-2
D gene: TRBD2
clone size: .
CDR3 DNA: TGTGCCAGCAGCCAAGCTCTAACAAGGACTAGTCTTTTCTATGAGCAGTTCTTC
CDR3 protein: CASSQALTRTSLFYEQFF

J gene: TRBJ2-5
V gene: TRBV7-9
D gene: .
clone size: .
CDR3 DNA: TGTGCCAGCAGCTTCGGCGGGTTAGAGACCCAGTACTTC
CDR3 protein: CASSFGGLETQYF

J gene: TRBJ1-6
V gene: TRBV12-5
D gene: TRBD1
clone size: few
CDR3 DNA: TGTGCTAGTGGAGGACAGGGGAACTATAATTCACCCCTCCACTTT
CDR3 protein: CASGGQGNYNSPLHF

J gene: TRBJ2-1
V gene: TRBV4-3
D gene: TRBD2
clone size: few
CDR3 DNA: TGCGCCAGCAGCCAATCGCGGGGGGCCGTGGCCTACAATGAGCAGTTCTTC
CDR3 protein: CASSQSRGAVAYNEQFF

J gene: TRBJ2-4
V gene: TRBV15
D gene: .
clone size: .
CDR3 DNA: TGTGCCACCAGCAGAGAAAGGAGAAACATTCAGTACTTC
CDR3 protein: CATSRERRNIQYF

J gene: TRBJ2-1
V gene: TRBV7-2
D gene: .
clone size: .
CDR3 DNA: TGTGCCAGCAGCTCGGACGGCCGGGAGTTCTTC
CDR3 protein: CASSSDGREFF

J gene: TRBJ2-3
V gene: TRBV9
D gene: TRBD1
clone size: .
CDR3 DNA: TGTGCCAGCAGCACTCCCTATATCACAGGGGGGCTGAGCACAGATACGCAGTATTTT
CDR3 protein: CASSTPYITGGLSTDTQYF